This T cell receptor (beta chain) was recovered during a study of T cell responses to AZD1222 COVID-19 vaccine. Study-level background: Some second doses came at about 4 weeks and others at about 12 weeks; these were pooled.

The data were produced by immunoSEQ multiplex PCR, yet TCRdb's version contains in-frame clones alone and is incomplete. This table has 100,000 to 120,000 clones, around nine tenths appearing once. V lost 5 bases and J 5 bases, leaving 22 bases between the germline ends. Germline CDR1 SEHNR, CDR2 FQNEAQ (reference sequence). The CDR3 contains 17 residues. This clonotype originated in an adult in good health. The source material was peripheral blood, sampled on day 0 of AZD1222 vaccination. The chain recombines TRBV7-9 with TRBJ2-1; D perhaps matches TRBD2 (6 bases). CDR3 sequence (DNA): TGTGCCAGCAGCCCGGGGCGGGGAGGCAGCCCAAACAATGAGCAGTTCTTC. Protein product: CASSPGRGGSPNNEQFF.